The source of this TCR beta chain is a study of PD-1 blockade in classical Hodgkin lymphoma (dated by TCRdb to 2020 to 2021). Concerning the study at large: Nivolumab dosing was 3 mg/kg intravenously every 2 weeks, continuing until either disease progression or unacceptable toxicity. The study used TCR beta sequencing and CyTOF to define a peripheral blood immune signature of response to PD-1 blockade in classical Hodgkin lymphoma.

On the study overall, not on this receptor specifically: By C4D1, a significant rise was seen in CD4+ TCR diversity but not in CD8+ TCR diversity (p=0.0027 vs p=0.16), and the rise was most apparent among complete responders (p=0.02). Lower diversity was seen in patients whose nivolumab began less than 1 year after ASCT, and these patients were left out of later analyses so that immune reconstitution would not confound the results. Baseline TCR diversity was reported to be lower in newly diagnosed patients than in healthy donors, and even lower in relapsed/refractory patients. Trial patients achieving complete response had baseline diversity similar to newly diagnosed patients, whereas partial responders and progressors had significantly lower diversity. The study was restricted to a single clinical trial cohort, and the causes of repertoire differences, possibly disease activity or prior therapy, were left undefined.

Genomic DNA was isolated using the Qiagen DNeasy kit from unsorted PBMCs as well as from negatively selected CD4+ and CD8+ fractions. TCR beta CDR3 regions were amplified by immunoSEQ multiplex PCR using primers annealing to V and J segments. A synthetic immune receptor repertoire was used to minimize amplification bias, and any residual bias was removed computationally once sequencing was done. The original methods were these. Custom Python scripts were used to quantify repertoire diversity as the Shannon entropy index. Unsorted, CD4+ and CD8+ repertoires were analyzed separately, except for combined analyses in which CD4+ and CD8+ sequences were merged in silico. Clonal expansion was defined as a frequency increase of at least 2-fold after treatment compared with C1D1, and clones undetected at baseline were assigned a pseudocount of 0.5. Clones with 0 or 1 copy at C1D1 were defined as singleton clones, while clones with 2 or more copies were defined as non-singleton clones. Clones expanded in unsorted samples were assigned a CD4+, CD8+ or unknown annotation through matching of protein sequences in sorted samples from the same patient. Wilcoxon tests on paired samples were used to test diversity changes from C1D1 to C4D1. This immuneACCESS table, as held by TCRdb, lists in-frame sequences with V and J called but not all clones. Of the missing ones, under half trace to an unresolved V gene in checked studies; the others have no known cause. The V and J calls and clone size were taken over from that table, and D and trimming were inferred from the DNA. This sample holds about 100,000 clones; roughly 88% were observed only once. Roughly an eighth of the sample is taken by the ten largest.

The time point label of this sample denotes: cycle 1 day 1 (C1D1), immediately before nivolumab initiation. Every trial patient had relapsed following autologous stem cell transplantation, and prior brentuximab vedotin exposure was what differed among cohorts A, B and C. The trial cohort included roughly 60 patients with relapsed/refractory classical Hodgkin lymphoma, and each patient had a best overall response of complete response, partial response or progressive disease. Trial patients were treated with single-agent nivolumab in the multi-cohort phase II CheckMate 205 trial. Best overall response was determined by an independent review committee according to the 2007 International Working Group response criteria. Trial PBMCs were collected just before the start of nivolumab (C1D1) and during therapy at cycle 2 day 1 and cycle 4 day 1. Peripheral blood was collected in 8 mL Vacutainer Cell Preparation Tubes, from which PBMCs were isolated by centrifugation and then cryopreserved.

Reading the germline V gene (reference sequence) gives CDR1 PRHDT and CDR2 FYEKMQ. Including cysteine and phenylalanine, the CDR3 has 18 amino acids. Only the CDR3 portion is preserved as DNA: 54 bases, with reading frame beginning at the first base. From V the trimming removes 1 base and from J it removes 5 bases, while the gene matches leave 16 bases of the junction unaccounted for. A remark on this clone: Its antigen target is currently unknown. Base qualities are not recorded, but no much larger clone differs from it by a single base.

The sequence is built from TRBV13 and TRBJ2-7, with 8 central nucleotides matching TRBD2. The clonotype was recovered from a human donor with classical Hodgkin lymphoma. Sequenced here: peripheral blood mononuclear cells (PBMCs), sampled at baseline. CDR3 loop: CASSLAVREGWYDHEQYF. At the DNA level, the sequence is TGTGCCAGCAGCTTAGCAGTCCGGGAGGGGTGGTATGACCACGAGCAGTACTTC.